This T cell receptor (beta chain) was documented in a study of T-cell reconstitution after alpha-beta-depleted transplantation in children. It was with unique molecular identifiers that the TCRbeta library was prepared. TCRdb ran MiXCR on the PCR reads and lists one entry per CDR3 protein. The sample shows around 960,000 distinct CDR3 sequences, roughly 29% of them seen only once. V dropped 10 bases and J dropped 6; count of bases not matched to a gene: 5. Looked up from germline, CDR1 is SEHNR and CDR2 is FQNEAQ (reference sequence). The CDR3 consists of 12 residues. The chain combines TRBV7-9 with TRBJ2-1; 8 bases fit TRBD1. Sample: PBMCs, mostly from graft donor cells, taken 360 days after TCRalphabeta/CD19-depleted stem cell transplant. The origin of this receptor is a boy younger than two who had a stem cell transplant for SCID, so the T cells may come from the graft donor. CDR3 nucleotides: TGTGCCATTACGACAGGGGCCAATGAGCAGTTCTTC. Its translation is CAITTGANEQFF. Together with reference TRBV7-9 and TRBJ2-1, the CDR3 gives the full variable domain: DTGVSQNPRHKITKRGQNVTFRCDPISEHNRLYWYRQTLGQGPEFLTYFQNEAQLEKSRLLSDRFSAERPKGSFSTLEIQRTEQGDSAMYLCAITTGANEQFFGPGTRLTVL.